The clone carrying this T cell receptor beta chain was seen a few times. The antigen remains undetermined. CDR1 and CDR2 from the germline V gene are LGHNA and YNFKEQ. Trimming took 1 base from V and 0 from J; bases not matched to a gene: 5. CDR3 size: 17 residues. The data were taken from a study of T cells in Graves' hyperthyroidism and ophthalmopathy. Across the study: Peripheral blood draws took place at initial diagnosis, ahead of any treatment.

General study findings and limits: Most clonotypes expanded in the thyroid (above 0.001) were also present in blood.

RNA transcripts served as the template for amplifying TCR beta CDR3 regions. TCR CDR3 regions were first amplified by RT-PCR with HTBI primers. In TCRdb, the multiplex PCR reads were re-called with MiXCR into one record per CDR3 protein. The sample lists more than 300,000 distinct CDR3 sequences, 14% seen once, with about 10% in the top ten. Exclusion of a patient resulted from uncontrolled infection, other autoimmune disease, pregnancy or lactation. The source of this sequence is a woman aged 55-69 years with Graves' hyperthyroidism. The sample taken for sequencing was blood. This rearrangement joins TRBV4-2 to TRBJ2-2, with 7 bases aligning to TRBD2. The CDR3 loop reads CASSQGRLATNTGELFF. The CDR3 region has the DNA TGTGCCAGCAGCCAAGGTCGACTAGCTACGAACACCGGGGAGCTGTTTTTT.